What follows describes a single T cell receptor beta chain. TCRdb keeps only in-frame clones here, not all; method: immunoSEQ multiplex PCR. The sample lists approximately 180,000 clones, 87% occurring once. This entry is derived from a study of blood T cell repertoires in COVID-19. The sequencing input was peripheral blood. This TCR was sampled from a man in his 60s with active or convalescent COVID-19.

CDR3 sequence reads: CASSFGQYNEKLFF. The CDR3 DNA is TGTGCCAGCAGCTTCGGACAGTATAATGAAAAACTGTTTTTT. The chain uses TRBV11-1 and TRBJ1-4; D may be TRBD1 (6 bases). The V gene lost 3 bases and the J gene lost 4 bases, with 9 bases spanning the gap. Looked up from germline, CDR1 is SGHAT and CDR2 is FQDESV (reference sequence). The CDR3 spans 14 residues.